This T cell receptor (beta chain) stems from a study of T cells in Graves' hyperthyroidism and ophthalmopathy. Fresh peripheral blood, around 10 ml of it, supplied the PBMCs. Germline V gives CDR1 SGHKS, CDR2 YYEKEE (reference sequence). V shed 4 bases and J 2 bases; nucleotides not matched to a gene: 6. The CDR3 is made up of 15 amino acids. Amplified regions were TCR beta CDR3 sequences from RNA transcripts. The TCR CDR3 first-round RT-PCR relied on the HTBI primer set. TCRdb re-called the multiplex PCR reads through MiXCR, storing one row per CDR3 protein. The data contain more than 300,000 distinct CDR3 sequences, about 18% of them singletons. This clonotype was found many times.

Sequenced input: blood. The rearrangement uses TRBV5-5 and TRBJ2-7; 10 nucleotides line up with TRBD1. The receptor comes from a woman in her thirties with Graves' hyperthyroidism that later progressed to Graves' ophthalmopathy. The CDR3 here is CASSRRDRGAYEQYF. The CDR3 nucleotides read TGTGCCAGCAGCCGCAGGGACAGGGGAGCCTACGAGCAGTACTTC.